These 22 T cell receptor beta chains were sequenced from one sample in a study of monozygotic twins with inflammatory bowel disease. TCRdb derives one entry per CDR3 protein from the 5' RACE reads, leaving out DNA. This sample contains about 210,000 distinct CDR3 sequences. Sequenced material: blood. The receptors were gathered from a human donor with ulcerative colitis or Crohn's disease, or a healthy co-twin of an affected twin (not recorded which).

The V and J genes are TRBV7-2 and TRBJ2-5; TCRdb's D gene call, TRBD2, goes unchecked for lack of DNA. The CDR3 is 16 residues long. The germline V gene encodes CDR1 SGHTA and CDR2 FQGNSA. The CDR3 loop reads CASSFMILANQETQYF.

The gene calls are TRBV9 and TRBJ1-1; the TRBD1 assignment by TCRdb is unverifiable without DNA. The CDR3 totals 16 residues. CDR1 is SGDLS, CDR2 YYNGEE, per germline. The CDR3 loop is CASSVATNRPDTEAFF.

The chain joins TRBV7-8 to TRBJ2-1; TCRdb picks TRBD2, but there is no DNA to check that call. Germline CDR1 and CDR2: SGHVS and FQNEAQ. There are 16 residues in the CDR3. CDR3 region: CASSPRLAGLDNEQFF.

This chain links TRBV2 with TRBJ1-2; lacking DNA, the TRBD1 call made by TCRdb goes unchecked. Germline V gene sequence: CDR1 SNHLY, CDR2 FYNNEI. This CDR3 comprises 14 residues. The CDR3 here is CASSRGAINYGYTF.

The rearrangement links TRBV7-2 to TRBJ1-1. The CDR3 spans 14 residues. Germline V gives CDR1 SGHTA, CDR2 FQGNSA. CDR3 loop: CASSLAGPWTEAFF.

The chain uses TRBV20-1 and TRBJ2-7; TCRdb returns TRBD1, unconfirmable since there is no DNA. Per germline, CDR1 DFQATT and CDR2 SNEGSKA (reference sequence). The CDR3 length is 16 residues. The CDR3 sequence: CSARALRQGSSYEQYF.

The chain recombines TRBV7-9 with TRBJ1-2; there is no DNA to check the TCRdb D call of TRBD1. CDR1 and CDR2 (germline): SEHNR, FQNEAQ (reference sequence). The CDR3 runs to 16 residues. The CDR3 loop reads CASSPRTGGGSHGYTF.

The rearrangement joins TRBV5-1 to TRBJ2-5; TCRdb's D gene call, TRBD1, goes unchecked for lack of DNA. Germline CDR1 is SGHRS and CDR2 is YFSETQ. The CDR3 totals 14 residues. The CDR3 is CASSFSQGTETQYF.

V and J are TRBV28 and TRBJ1-1; absent DNA, TCRdb's TRBD1 call cannot be checked. The CDR3 covers 12 residues. Germline CDR1 and CDR2: MDHEN and SYDVKM. CDR3 region: CASSLGWGLAFF.

This sequence joins TRBV14 and TRBJ1-5; TCRdb's D call of TRBD1 is untestable without DNA. Germline V CDR1 and CDR2: SGHDN, FVKESK. This CDR3 is built from 16 residues. The CDR3 is CASSQDRAVSNQPQHF.

The chain is built from TRBV7-3 and TRBJ2-5. The CDR3 spans 13 residues. Germline V gene lookup returns CDR1 SGHTA and CDR2 FQGTGA. CDR3 region: CASSFSAGETQYF.

The chain combines TRBV7-9 with TRBJ2-3; without DNA, the TCRdb call of TRBD1 cannot be checked. Germline CDR1 is SEHNR and CDR2 is FQNEAQ (reference sequence). CDR3 length equals 14 residues. The CDR3 is CASSLIGNTDTQYF.

CDR3 amino acids: CASSPTRDRAGGYNSPLHF. The rearrangement links TRBV12-3 or TRBV12-4 to TRBJ1-6; the TCRdb call, TRBD1, lacks DNA for checking. The CDR3 spans 19 residues.

V usage is TRBV3-1 and J usage is TRBJ2-4; TCRdb's assignment of TRBD1 cannot be checked, as there is no DNA. Germline V gives CDR1 LGHDT, CDR2 YNNKEL (reference sequence). The CDR3 spans 16 residues. The CDR3 spells CASSQGQGIAKNIQYF.

The chain couples TRBV12-3 or TRBV12-4 to TRBJ1-6; TCRdb calls TRBD1, which cannot be checked without DNA. This CDR3 comprises 13 residues. The CDR3 loop is CASSFGGRSPLHF.

This chain uses TRBV5-1 with TRBJ2-3; the TRBD1 assignment by TCRdb is unverifiable without DNA. From germline, CDR1 is SGHRS and CDR2 YFSETQ. This CDR3 contains 14 residues. The CDR3 spells CASSLGPSQDTQYF.

The chain has TRBV27 and TRBJ2-7; TCRdb returns TRBD2, unconfirmable since there is no DNA. The V gene's germline CDR1 is MNHEY and CDR2 SMNVEV (reference sequence). The CDR3 covers 15 residues. CDR3: CASSPPLAGVREQYF.

This chain connects TRBV7-3 to TRBJ1-1. The CDR3 runs 13 residues. The germline V gene encodes CDR1 SGHTA and CDR2 FQGTGA. The CDR3 protein is CASSLLSNTEAFF.

V and J are TRBV7-9 and TRBJ2-1. CDR1 SEHNR and CDR2 FQNEAQ come from the germline V gene (reference sequence). The CDR3 length is 11 residues. The CDR3: CASSNTDEQFF.

V gene TRBV6-5 combines with J gene TRBJ2-7; the D call from TCRdb, TRBD1, cannot be confirmed without DNA. In germline, CDR1 is MNHEY, CDR2 SVGAGI. The CDR3 is made up of 14 amino acids. CDR3 in amino acids: CASSYRRGGHEQYF.

This chain connects TRBV20-1 to TRBJ1-5; the TRBD1 assignment by TCRdb is unverifiable without DNA. The CDR3 runs to 13 residues. The germline gives CDR1 DFQATT, CDR2 SNEGSKA (reference sequence). The CDR3 loop is CSARTGKNQPQHF.

V and J are TRBV4-1 and TRBJ2-3. Germline V CDR1 and CDR2: MGHRA, YSYEKL. This CDR3 spans 11 amino acids. The CDR3 sequence: CASSQVGRQYF.